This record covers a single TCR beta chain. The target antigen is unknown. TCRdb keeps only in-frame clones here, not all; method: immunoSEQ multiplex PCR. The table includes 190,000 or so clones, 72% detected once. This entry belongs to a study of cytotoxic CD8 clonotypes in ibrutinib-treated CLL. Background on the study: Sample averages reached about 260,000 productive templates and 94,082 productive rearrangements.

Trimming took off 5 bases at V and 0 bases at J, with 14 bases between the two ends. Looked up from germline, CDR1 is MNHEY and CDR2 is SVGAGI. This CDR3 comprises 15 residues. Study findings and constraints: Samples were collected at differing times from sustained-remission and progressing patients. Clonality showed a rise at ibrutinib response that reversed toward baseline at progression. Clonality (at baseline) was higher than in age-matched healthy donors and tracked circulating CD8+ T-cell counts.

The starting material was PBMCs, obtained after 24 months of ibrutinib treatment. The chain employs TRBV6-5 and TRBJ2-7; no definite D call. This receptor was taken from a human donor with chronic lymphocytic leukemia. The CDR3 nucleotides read TGTGCCAGCAGTAACCCGGGTGCCCCCTCCTACGAGCAGTACTTC. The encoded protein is CASSNPGAPSYEQYF.